These T cell receptor beta chains were read from a single sample in a study of blood T cell repertoires in COVID-19. Sequenced by immunoSEQ multiplex PCR; TCRdb stores in-frame clones only, minus some. The sample carries about 250,000 clones, around 85% recorded once. The sequenced sample was peripheral blood. The origin of the receptors is an elderly man with acute or convalescent COVID-19. Both conserved end residues are part of each CDR3. A D gene is named only where the DNA matches it firmly. The size of a clone is reported for some rows only, either as once, few or many, or as a class for expanded clones.

-	TRBD1	TRBJ2-7	TRBV9	TGTGCCAGCAGCAAGGGACAGGGGGCTGGCTACGAGCAGTACTTC	CASSKGQGAGYEQYF
-	TRBD1	TRBJ2-7	TRBV18	TGTGCCAGCTCAGGGGACAGCGACTACGAGCAGTACTTC	CASSGDSDYEQYF
-	TRBD1	TRBJ2-3	TRBV10-2	TGCGCCAGGCGCCGGGACAGGGAGGGTACGCAGTATTTT	CARRRDREGTQYF
-	TRBD1	TRBJ2-1	TRBV5-1	TGCGCCAGCAGCTCATTAGACAGGGGGCTAAGGAATGAGCAGTTCTTC	CASSSLDRGLRNEQFF
-	TRBD1	TRBJ1-5	TRBV2	TGTGCCAGCAGTCGACAGGGAATTAATCAGCCCCAGCATTTT	CASSRQGINQPQHF
-	-	TRBJ1-2	TRBV6-6	TGTGCCTCAAGGGCCCCGGGGGACTATGGCTACACCTTC	CASRAPGDYGYTF
once	-	TRBJ2-7	TRBV5-6	TGTGCCAGCAGCTCAACGCCAGGGGAGGGCGAGCAGTACTTC	CASSSTPGEGEQYF
-	-	TRBJ2-5	TRBV28	TGTGCCAGTAATTTGGGGGGGGCAGGGTCGGAGACCCAGTACTTC	CASNLGGAGSETQYF
once	-	TRBJ1-1	TRBV5-1	TGCGCCAGCAGCTTACAGGGTAAGAACACTGAAGCTTTCTTT	CASSLQGKNTEAFF
-	-	TRBJ1-3	TRBV5-1	TGCGCCAGCAGTAGCACGCGGGCTGCTGGAAACACCATATATTTT	CASSSTRAAGNTIYF